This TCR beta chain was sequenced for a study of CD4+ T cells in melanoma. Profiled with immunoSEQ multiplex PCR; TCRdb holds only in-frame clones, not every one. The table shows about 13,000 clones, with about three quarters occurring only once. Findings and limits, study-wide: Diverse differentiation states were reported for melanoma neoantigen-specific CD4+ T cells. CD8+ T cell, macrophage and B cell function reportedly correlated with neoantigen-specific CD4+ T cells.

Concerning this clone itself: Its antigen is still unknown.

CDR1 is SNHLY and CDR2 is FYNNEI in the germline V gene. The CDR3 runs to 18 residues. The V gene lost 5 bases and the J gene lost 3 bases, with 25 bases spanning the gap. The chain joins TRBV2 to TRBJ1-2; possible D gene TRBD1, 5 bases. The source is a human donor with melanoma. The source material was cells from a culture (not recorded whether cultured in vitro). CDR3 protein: CASSFNRPRDPFDYGYTF. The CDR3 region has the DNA TGTGCCAGCAGTTTCAATAGGCCGAGGGACCCCTTCGACTATGGCTACACCTTC.